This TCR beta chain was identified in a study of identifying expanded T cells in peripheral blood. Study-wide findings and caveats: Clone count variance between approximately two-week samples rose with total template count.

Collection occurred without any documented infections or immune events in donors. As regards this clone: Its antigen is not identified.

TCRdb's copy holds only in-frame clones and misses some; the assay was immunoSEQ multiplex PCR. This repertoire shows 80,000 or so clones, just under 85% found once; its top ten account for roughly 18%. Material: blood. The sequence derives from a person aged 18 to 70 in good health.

The CDR3, as DNA: TGTGCCAGCAGACCCCCGGGACAGCAAGAGACCCAGTACTTC. This translates into CASRPPGQQETQYF. The J gene is TRBJ2-5, the V gene TRBV28; 7 bases are shared with TRBD1. The junction had 6 bases not matched to a gene; V was cut back by 6 bases and J by 2 bases. This CDR3 contains 14 residues. Germline V lookup: CDR1 MDHEN, CDR2 SYDVKM.